This T cell receptor beta chain was found in a study of T cell responses to AZD1222 COVID-19 vaccine. Whole-study results and caveats: Vaccination with two AZD1222 doses was followed by a rise in Spike-specific TCR breadth and depth. Donors were chiefly white British, with a greater number of females, and clonal diversity was perhaps underestimated. Repertoires in all cases were sampled only once the peak T cell response had passed. Spike regions recognized by vaccine-associated CD4 TCRs spanned the protein, led by 160-218 and 743-854.

As regards this clone: Antigen unknown.

This CDR3 is built from 21 residues. TCRdb keeps only in-frame clones here, not all; method: immunoSEQ multiplex PCR. The table records about 110,000 clones, 92% of them present only once. The specimen comprised peripheral blood, sampled 28 days after the second AZD1222 dose. The sequence was collected from an adult who received the AZD1222 COVID-19 vaccine. The V gene is TRBV21-1, the J gene TRBJ2-1; the table's D call of TRBD2 was not tested on the DNA. TRBV21-1 has pseudogene status. As DNA, the CDR3 is TGTGCCAGCAGCAACAAAAATCCACCACCGGCACTAGCGGGAGAATACAATGAGCAGTTCTTC. Translating it yields CASSNKNPPPALAGEYNEQFF.